The clone carrying this T cell receptor (beta chain) has ten or more counts. The target antigen is unknown. All of the donors were Caucasians in good health. TCRdb redid the calling of the 5' RACE reads with MiXCR, one entry per CDR3 protein. The profile shows more than 400,000 distinct CDR3 sequences, nearly 15% of them singletons. This entry comes from a study of identical twins. Findings and limits, study-wide: Cord blood beta clonotypes that were abundant carried fewer insertions, and memory repertoires showed no such trend.

The V gene lost 7 bases and the J gene lost 8 bases, with 18 bases spanning the gap. This CDR3 is built from 14 residues. Germline CDR1 reads ENHRY; CDR2 reads SYGVKD. These same data were also listed under a study on yellow fever vaccine responses in identical twins.

Sequenced material: CD4+ T cells sorted from blood. The chain carries TRBV10-3 and TRBJ2-1, with D perhaps assigned TRBD1 or TRBD2 (6 bases each). This TCR was recovered from a woman aged 18-30 years in good health. Here the CDR3 DNA reads TGTGCCATCAAAGGGGTAGCCGGGGGCGATGAGCAGTTCTTC. It is translated as CAIKGVAGGDEQFF.